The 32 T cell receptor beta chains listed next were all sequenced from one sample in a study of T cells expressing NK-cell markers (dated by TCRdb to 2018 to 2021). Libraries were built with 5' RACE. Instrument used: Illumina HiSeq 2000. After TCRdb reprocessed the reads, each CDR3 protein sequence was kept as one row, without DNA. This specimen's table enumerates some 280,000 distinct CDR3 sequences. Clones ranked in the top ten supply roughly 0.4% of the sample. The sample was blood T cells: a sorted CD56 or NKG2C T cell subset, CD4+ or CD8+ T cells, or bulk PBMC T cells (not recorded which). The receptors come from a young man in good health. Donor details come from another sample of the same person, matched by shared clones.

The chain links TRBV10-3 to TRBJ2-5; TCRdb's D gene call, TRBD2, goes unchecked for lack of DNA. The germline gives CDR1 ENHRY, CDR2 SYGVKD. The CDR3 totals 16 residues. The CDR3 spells CAISESAGAIGETQYF.

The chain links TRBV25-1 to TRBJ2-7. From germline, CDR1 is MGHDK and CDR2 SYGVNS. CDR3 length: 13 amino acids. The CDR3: CASSGRGSYEQYF.

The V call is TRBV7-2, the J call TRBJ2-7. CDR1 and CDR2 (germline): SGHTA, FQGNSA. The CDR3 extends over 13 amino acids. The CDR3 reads CASSLGVPYEQYF.

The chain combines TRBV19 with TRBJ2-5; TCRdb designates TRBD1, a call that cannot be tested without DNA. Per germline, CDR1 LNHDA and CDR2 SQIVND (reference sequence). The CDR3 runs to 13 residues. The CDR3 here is CATAGQGLETQYF.

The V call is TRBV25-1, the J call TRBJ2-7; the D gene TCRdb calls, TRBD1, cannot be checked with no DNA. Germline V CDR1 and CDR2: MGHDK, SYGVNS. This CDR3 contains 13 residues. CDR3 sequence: CASSVGGNYEQYF.

The CDR3 sequence is CASREYSNQPQHF. The chain employs TRBV19 and TRBJ1-5; TCRdb outputs TRBD1, but without DNA this stays unchecked. The CDR3 consists of 13 residues. The V gene's germline CDR1 is LNHDA and CDR2 SQIVND (reference sequence).

This CDR3 reads CASSPGANSGNTIYF. The J gene is TRBJ1-3, the V gene TRBV18; without DNA, the TCRdb call of TRBD1 cannot be checked. Germline V gene sequence: CDR1 KGHSH, CDR2 LQKENI. The CDR3 loop spans 15 amino acids.

The CDR3 here is CSGRENEKLFF. The chain carries TRBV29-1 and TRBJ1-4; the D call of TRBD1 rests on TCRdb alone, since no DNA is present to check it. Germline lookup yields CDR1 SQVTM and CDR2 ANQGSEA. This CDR3 region has 11 residues.

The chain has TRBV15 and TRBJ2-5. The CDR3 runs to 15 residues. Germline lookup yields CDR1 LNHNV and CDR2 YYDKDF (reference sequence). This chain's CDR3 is CATSREPTPQETQYF.

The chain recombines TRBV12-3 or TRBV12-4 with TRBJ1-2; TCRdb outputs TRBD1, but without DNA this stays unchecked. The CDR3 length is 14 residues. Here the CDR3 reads CASSFDRGLGGYTF.

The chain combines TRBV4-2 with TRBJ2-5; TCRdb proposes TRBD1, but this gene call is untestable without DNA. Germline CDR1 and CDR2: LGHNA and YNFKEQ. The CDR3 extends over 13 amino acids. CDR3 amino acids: CASSQGQSGTQYF.

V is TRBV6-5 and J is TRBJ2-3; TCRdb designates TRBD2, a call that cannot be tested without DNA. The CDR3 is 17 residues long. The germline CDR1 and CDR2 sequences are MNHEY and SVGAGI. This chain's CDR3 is CASSYSGTILRTDTQYF.

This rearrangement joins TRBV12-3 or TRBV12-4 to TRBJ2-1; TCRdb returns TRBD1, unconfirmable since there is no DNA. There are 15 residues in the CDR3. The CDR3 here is CASSLTQDRYNEQFF.

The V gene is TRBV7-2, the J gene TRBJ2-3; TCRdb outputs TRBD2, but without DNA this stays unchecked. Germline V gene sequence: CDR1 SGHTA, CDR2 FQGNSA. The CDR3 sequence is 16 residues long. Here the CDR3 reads CASSPRLAGVADTQYF.

CDR3: CAWNRDRSYNEQFF. J is TRBJ2-1 and V is TRBV30; TCRdb calls TRBD1, which cannot be checked without DNA. The CDR3 loop spans 14 amino acids. Germline V gene lookup returns CDR1 GTSNPN and CDR2 SVGIG (reference sequence).

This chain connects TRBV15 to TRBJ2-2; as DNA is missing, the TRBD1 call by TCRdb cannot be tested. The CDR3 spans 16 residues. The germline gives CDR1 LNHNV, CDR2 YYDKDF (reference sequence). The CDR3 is CATSREWDRGPGELFF.

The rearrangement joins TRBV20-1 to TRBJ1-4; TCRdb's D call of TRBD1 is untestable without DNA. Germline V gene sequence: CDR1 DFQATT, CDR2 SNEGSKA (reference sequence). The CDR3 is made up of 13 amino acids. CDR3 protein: CSARTGPNEKLFF.

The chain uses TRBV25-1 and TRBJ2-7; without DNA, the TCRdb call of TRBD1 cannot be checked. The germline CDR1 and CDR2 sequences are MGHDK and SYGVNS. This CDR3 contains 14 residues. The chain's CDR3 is CASSEPGSNYEQYF.

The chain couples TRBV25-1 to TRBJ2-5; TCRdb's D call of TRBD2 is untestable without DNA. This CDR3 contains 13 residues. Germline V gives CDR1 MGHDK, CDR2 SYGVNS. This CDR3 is CASRTTREVTQYF.

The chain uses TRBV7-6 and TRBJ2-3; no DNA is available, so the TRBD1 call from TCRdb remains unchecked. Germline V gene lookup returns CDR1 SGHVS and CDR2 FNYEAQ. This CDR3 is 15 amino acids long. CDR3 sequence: CASRQDSIFTDTQYF.

The CDR3 sequence: CSVPLGSGRADTQYF. This chain uses TRBV29-1 with TRBJ2-3; TCRdb picks TRBD2, but there is no DNA to check that call. Germline lookup yields CDR1 SQVTM and CDR2 ANQGSEA. The CDR3 runs 15 residues.

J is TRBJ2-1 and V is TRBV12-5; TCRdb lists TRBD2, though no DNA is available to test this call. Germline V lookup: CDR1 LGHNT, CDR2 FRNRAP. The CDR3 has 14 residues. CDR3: CASGLGLVGNEQFF.

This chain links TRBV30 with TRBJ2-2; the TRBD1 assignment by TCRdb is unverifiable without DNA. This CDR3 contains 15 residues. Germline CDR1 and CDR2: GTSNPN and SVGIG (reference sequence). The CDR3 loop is CAWARVFHNTGELFF.

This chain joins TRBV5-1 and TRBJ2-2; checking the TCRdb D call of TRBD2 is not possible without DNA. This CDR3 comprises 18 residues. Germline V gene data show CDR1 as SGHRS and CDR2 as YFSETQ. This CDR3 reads CASSLSSTGGPNTGELFF.

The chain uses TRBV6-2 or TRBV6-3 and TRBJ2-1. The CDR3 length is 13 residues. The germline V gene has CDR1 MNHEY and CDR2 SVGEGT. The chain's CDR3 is CASSYPRATEQFF.

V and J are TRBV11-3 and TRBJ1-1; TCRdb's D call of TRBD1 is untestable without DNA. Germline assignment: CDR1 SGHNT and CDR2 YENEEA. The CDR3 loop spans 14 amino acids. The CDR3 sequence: CASSLEPLNTEAFF.

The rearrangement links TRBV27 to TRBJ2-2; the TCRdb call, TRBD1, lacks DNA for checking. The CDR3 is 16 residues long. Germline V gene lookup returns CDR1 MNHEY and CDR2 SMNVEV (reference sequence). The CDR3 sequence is CASSLRRQPNTGELFF.

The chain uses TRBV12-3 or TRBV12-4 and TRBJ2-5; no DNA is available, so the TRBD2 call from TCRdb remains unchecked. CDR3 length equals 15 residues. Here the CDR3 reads CASSLGVAGQETQYF.

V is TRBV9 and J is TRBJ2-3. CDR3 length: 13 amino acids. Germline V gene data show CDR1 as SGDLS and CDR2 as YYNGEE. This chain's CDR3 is CASSGGYTDTQYF.

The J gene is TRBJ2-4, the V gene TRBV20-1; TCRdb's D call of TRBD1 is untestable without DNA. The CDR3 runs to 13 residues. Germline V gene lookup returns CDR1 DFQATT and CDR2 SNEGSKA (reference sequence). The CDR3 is CSARDRGLGIQYF.

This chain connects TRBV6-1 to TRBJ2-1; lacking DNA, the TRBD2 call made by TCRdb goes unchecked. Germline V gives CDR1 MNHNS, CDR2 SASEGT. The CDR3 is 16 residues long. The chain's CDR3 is CAARRDGRGNYNEQFF.

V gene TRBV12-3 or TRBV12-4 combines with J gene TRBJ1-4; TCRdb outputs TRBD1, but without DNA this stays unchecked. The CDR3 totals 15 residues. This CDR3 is CASSQGGTGNEKLFF.